This T cell receptor (beta chain) was observed in a study of chemoradiotherapy in HPV16-positive cancers. Sequencing used immunoSEQ multiplex PCR; TCRdb keeps in-frame clones, though not all of them. The data show over 35,000 clones, 65% to 80% seen once. Trimming shortened V by 7 bases and J by 10 bases, and 8 bases separated the two germline ends. This CDR3 is 11 amino acids long. CDR1 MNHNS and CDR2 SASEGT come from the germline V gene. The sequence derives from a human donor with HPV-associated anogenital cancer. V gene TRBV6-1 combines with J gene TRBJ1-6; D remains unclear. The sample was blood, taken from a patient who underwent chemoradiotherapy. The CDR3 sequence is CASKAFSPLHF. DNA for the CDR3: TGTGCCAGCAAGGCGTTCTCACCCCTCCACTTT.